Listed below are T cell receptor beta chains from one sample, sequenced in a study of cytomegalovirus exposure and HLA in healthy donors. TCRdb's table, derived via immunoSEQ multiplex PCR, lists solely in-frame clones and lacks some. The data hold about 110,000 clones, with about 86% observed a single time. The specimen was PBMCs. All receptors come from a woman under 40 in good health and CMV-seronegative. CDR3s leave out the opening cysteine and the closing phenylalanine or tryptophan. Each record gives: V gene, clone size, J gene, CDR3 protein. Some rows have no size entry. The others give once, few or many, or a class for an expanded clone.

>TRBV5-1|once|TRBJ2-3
ASSDVRVGDTQY
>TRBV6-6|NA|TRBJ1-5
ASSQGALGGQQPQH
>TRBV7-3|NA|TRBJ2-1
ASSNQGAGAYGEQF
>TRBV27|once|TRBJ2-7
ASSLRVGTSGNPKREQY
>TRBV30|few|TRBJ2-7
AWSTTGAYEQY
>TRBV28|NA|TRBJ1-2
ASRQGPYGYT
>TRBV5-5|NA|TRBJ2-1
ASSLGHVEF
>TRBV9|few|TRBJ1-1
ASSVDGNTEAF
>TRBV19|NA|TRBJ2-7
ASSGTSGRSSSYEQY
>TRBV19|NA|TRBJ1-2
ASRNQGTYGYT
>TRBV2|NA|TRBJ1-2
ASSQDDGTAQLVYGYT
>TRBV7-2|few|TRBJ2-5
ASSLVVLQETQY
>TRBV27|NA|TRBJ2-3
ASSFDSTRGYDTQY
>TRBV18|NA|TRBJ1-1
ASSPHPLMNTEAF
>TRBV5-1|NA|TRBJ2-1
ASSLDGSSYNEQF
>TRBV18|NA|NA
ASSPRSGSGGYEQY
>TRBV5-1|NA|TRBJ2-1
ASSLDPTSGRYNEQF
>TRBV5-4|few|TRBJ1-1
ASSLATANTEAF
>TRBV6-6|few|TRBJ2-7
ASSFPGQPSYEQY
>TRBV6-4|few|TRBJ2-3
ASSRTSGRGTDTQY
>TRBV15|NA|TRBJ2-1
ATSREGGRGSSYNEQF
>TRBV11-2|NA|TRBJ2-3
ASSMLAGAVDTQY
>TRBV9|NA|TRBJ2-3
ASSALPSVAGIQNTDTQY
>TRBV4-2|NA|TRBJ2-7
ASSLGRESDEQY
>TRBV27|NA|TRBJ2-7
ASSPIRTSGSREQY
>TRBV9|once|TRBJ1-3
ASSVGGVKAGNTIY
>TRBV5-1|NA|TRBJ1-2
ASSLVGAADYGYT
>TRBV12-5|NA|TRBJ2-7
ASGLAPLEQY
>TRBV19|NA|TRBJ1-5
ASSTGNQPQH
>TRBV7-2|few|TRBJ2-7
ASTRSGLTIGRVYEQY
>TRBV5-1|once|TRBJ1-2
ASSLEGQGGYGYT
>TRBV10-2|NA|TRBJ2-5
ASSESGLQETQY
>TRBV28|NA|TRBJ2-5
ARFYGKEETQY
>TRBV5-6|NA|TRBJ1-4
ASSTHRGEKLF
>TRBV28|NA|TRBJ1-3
ASTQPGQGLNTIY
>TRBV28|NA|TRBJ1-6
ASRGAAGNSPLH
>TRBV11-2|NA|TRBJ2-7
ASSLVGGPEQY
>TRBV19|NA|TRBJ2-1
ASSIPGGGYNEQF
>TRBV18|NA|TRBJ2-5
ASSPQRQEETQY
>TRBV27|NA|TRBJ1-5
ASSFGLPNQPQH
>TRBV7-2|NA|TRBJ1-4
ASSRGTNEKLF
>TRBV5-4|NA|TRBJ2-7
ASSLAADSYEQY
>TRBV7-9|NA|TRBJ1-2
ASSAQDGRGGYT
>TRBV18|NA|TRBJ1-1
ASSTARGVRTEAF
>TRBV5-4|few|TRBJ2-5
ASSLYEETQY
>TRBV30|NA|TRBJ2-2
AHNRGSNTGELF
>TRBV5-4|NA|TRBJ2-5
ASSLTGVGETQY
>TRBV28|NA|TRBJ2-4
ASSRGGTISNIQY